This is a list of T cell receptor beta chains from one sample in a study of T cells in Graves' hyperthyroidism and ophthalmopathy. TCRdb re-derived calls from the multiplex PCR reads in MiXCR, one entry per CDR3 protein. The table shows hundreds of thousands of distinct CDR3 sequences, with about 14% occurring only once. Sequences were obtained from blood. All receptors derive from a woman aged 30 to 39 with Graves' hyperthyroidism that later progressed to Graves' ophthalmopathy. Each CDR3 is given with its conserved first and last residue. The order of the fields is J gene, clone size, CDR3 length, D gene, V gene, CDR3 protein, CDR3 DNA. A D gene is named only where the DNA matches it firmly. Size values are once, few and many counts, or a class for expanded clones, and some rows have none.

TRBJ2-7	many	13	.	TRBV7-8	CASSLSRAWEQYF	TGTGCCAGCAGCTTATCTCGGGCGTGGGAGCAGTACTTC
TRBJ2-5	many	14	.	TRBV7-9	CASSQAGSLETQYF	TGTGCCAGCAGCCAGGCAGGAAGTCTGGAGACCCAGTACTTC
TRBJ1-5	.	14	.	TRBV3-1	CASSQSYGGQPQHF	TGTGCCAGCAGCCAATCATACGGAGGACAGCCCCAGCATTTT
TRBJ2-3	many	13	.	TRBV20-1	CSARDWLADTQYF	TGCAGTGCTAGAGATTGGCTAGCAGATACGCAGTATTTT
TRBJ2-1	many	14	.	TRBV25-1	CASSGQSSYNEQFF	TGTGCCAGCAGTGGACAGTCTTCCTACAATGAGCAGTTCTTC
TRBJ1-4	many	15	.	TRBV2	CASRLPGNANEKLFF	TGTGCCAGCAGACTCCCGGGGAACGCTAATGAAAAACTGTTTTTT
TRBJ2-5	many	16	.	TRBV12-5	CASGLVPRGAEETQYF	TGTGCTAGTGGTTTGGTACCAAGAGGGGCCGAAGAGACCCAGTACTTC
TRBJ2-7	many	15	TRBD1	TRBV27	CASSLSGQGWHEQYF	TGTGCCAGCAGTTTATCTGGACAGGGGTGGCACGAGCAGTACTTC
TRBJ1-2	.	15	.	TRBV7-8	CASSLGHADHFGYTF	TGTGCCAGCAGCCTAGGTCATGCGGACCACTTTGGCTACACCTTC
TRBJ2-5	many	13	TRBD2	TRBV28	CAILPSGGGAQYF	TGTGCCATCCTACCTAGCGGGGGGGGCGCCCAGTACTTC
TRBJ2-7	many	17	TRBD2	TRBV5-1	CASNGIGSGSLSYEQYF	TGCGCCAGCAACGGAATAGGTAGCGGGAGTCTCTCCTACGAGCAGTACTTC
TRBJ1-1	many	16	.	TRBV6-1	CASSEEVTAGITEAFF	TGTGCCAGCAGTGAAGAGGTTACGGCAGGGATTACTGAAGCTTTCTTT
TRBJ2-1	few	16	.	TRBV7-2	CASRQSPGIYYNEQFF	TGTGCCAGCAGACAATCTCCCGGGATTTACTACAATGAGCAGTTCTTC
TRBJ2-3	many	13	.	TRBV19	CASNREHTDTQYF	TGTGCCAGTAACAGAGAGCACACAGATACGCAGTATTTT
TRBJ2-2	few	17	.	TRBV19	CASSIVGRGSPTGELFF	TGTGCCAGTAGTATTGTGGGGCGTGGGAGTCCAACCGGGGAGCTGTTTTTT
TRBJ1-1	many	13	TRBD1	TRBV20-1	CSARRTGGGEAFF	TGCAGTGCTCGCCGGACAGGGGGCGGTGAAGCTTTCTTT
TRBJ1-1	many	13	.	TRBV19	CASGPIENTEAFF	TGTGCCAGTGGACCTATTGAGAACACTGAAGCTTTCTTT
TRBJ2-1	many	15	TRBD2	TRBV6-2/TRBV6-3	CASSRTSGSVNEQFF	TGTGCCAGCAGCAGGACTAGCGGGAGCGTCAATGAGCAGTTCTTC
TRBJ1-1	few	15	.	TRBV6-5	CASRFLEVQNTEAFF	TGTGCCAGCAGGTTCCTTGAGGTACAGAACACTGAAGCTTTCTTT
TRBJ2-1	.	15	TRBD2	TRBV7-3	CASSPSGTNDNEQSF	TGTGCCAGCAGCCCGTCCGGGACTAACGACAATGAGCAGTCCTTC
TRBJ1-5	many	13	.	TRBV2	CASSMAADQPQHF	TGTGCCAGCAGTATGGCGGCGGATCAGCCCCAGCATTTT
TRBJ1-2	many	14	TRBD1	TRBV12-3/TRBV12-4	CASSFGGTDYGYTF	TGTGCCAGCAGTTTCGGCGGGACAGACTATGGCTACACCTTC
TRBJ2-3	.	12	.	TRBV20-1	CSAVLAPDTQYF	TGCAGTGCTGTCTTGGCTCCGGATACGCAGTATTTT
TRBJ1-1	many	14	.	TRBV28	CASSLGLGSTEAFF	TGTGCCAGCAGTTTAGGGCTTGGGAGCACTGAAGCTTTCTTT
TRBJ2-7	many	13	.	TRBV14	CASRIGGTYEQYF	TGTGCCAGCAGGATCGGGGGTACCTACGAGCAGTACTTC
TRBJ1-6	many	13	.	TRBV29-1	CSVLTGNNSPLHF	TGCAGCGTTCTGACAGGAAATAATTCACCCCTCCACTTT
TRBJ1-3	many	15	TRBD1	TRBV29-1	CSVGDRKSSGNTIYF	TGCAGCGTTGGGGACAGAAAAAGCTCTGGAAACACCATATATTTT
TRBJ1-3	many	13	.	TRBV30	CAWSQSSGNTIYF	TGTGCCTGGTCACAGAGCTCTGGAAACACCATATATTTT
TRBJ2-1	few	12	TRBD2	TRBV7-9	CASRGRAGEQFF	TGTGCCAGCAGGGGGAGGGCTGGTGAGCAGTTCTTC